This T cell receptor beta chain was sequenced in a study of regulatory T cells in long-lasting Graves disease. This clonotype was observed a few times. The V gene lost 3 bases and the J gene lost 4 bases, with 16 bases spanning the gap. Germline CDR1 reads LGHDT; CDR2 reads YNNKEL (reference sequence). The CDR3 runs to 15 residues. The time point: persistent/refractory GD, antithyroid drugs over 5 years with positive TRAb. Following extraction of RNA from PBMCs, that RNA was used to make the TCR library. Nine milliliters of peripheral blood went into EDTA tubes. In building TCR beta libraries, iRepertoire HTBI primers were used together with Arm-PCR of CDR3 regions. Using its own MiXCR run on the multiplex PCR reads, TCRdb lists one record per CDR3 protein. The table has hundreds of thousands of distinct CDR3 sequences, less than 25% seen once.

The sequence came from a female donor with Graves disease. The input for sequencing was peripheral blood mononuclear cells (PBMCs), taken when the disease was refractory, from a patient treated with antithyroid drugs. The V gene is TRBV3-1, the J gene TRBJ2-7, with D perhaps TRBD1 (6 bases). The CDR3 here is CASSHFSGQSYEQYF. Written as DNA, the CDR3 is TGTGCCAGCAGCCACTTTTCAGGACAGAGTTACGAGCAGTACTTC.